These 8 T cell receptor beta chains originate from one sample sequenced in a study of cytomegalovirus exposure and HLA in healthy donors. The PCR used 60 Vbeta and 13 Jbeta primers. Profiled with immunoSEQ multiplex PCR; TCRdb holds only in-frame clones, not every one. Counted here are about 190,000 clones, 80% to 85% occurring once; the ten biggest clones make up over 1.5%. Source material: PBMCs. Every receptor here comes from a man aged 45 to 65 in good health and CMV-seronegative.

This chain links TRBV30 with TRBJ2-3; 7 bases line up with TRBD2. CDR3 size: 15 residues. Unmatched junction bases numbered 6, after V lost 3 bases and J lost 0 bases. Germline V CDR1 and CDR2: GTSNPN, SVGIG (reference sequence). This CDR3 is CAWRWEGTSTDTQYF. The CDR3 DNA sequence: TGTGCCTGGAGATGGGAGGGGACGAGCACAGATACGCAGTATTTT.

The chain joins TRBV6-1 to TRBJ1-1; weak D call: TRBD1 (5 bases). CDR3 length equals 14 residues. The germline gives CDR1 MNHNS, CDR2 SASEGT. V was cut by 6 bases and J by 1 base, with 12 bases left in between. The CDR3, as DNA: TGTGCCAGCAGACGCGGGACGGGGAACACTGAAGCTTTCTTT. Amino acids: CASRRGTGNTEAFF.

The chain joins TRBV6-5 to TRBJ2-3; 7 nucleotides line up with TRBD1. Germline V gene lookup returns CDR1 MNHEY and CDR2 SVGAGI. The CDR3 extends over 15 amino acids. V lost 0 bases and J lost 3; bases outside the gene matches: 3. The CDR3 reads CASSYSGRGTDTQYF. CDR3 in DNA: TGTGCCAGCAGTTACTCGGGCAGGGGGACAGATACGCAGTATTTT.

The genes are TRBV6-1 and TRBJ1-1; no definite D call. CDR1 is MNHNS and CDR2 is SASEGT in the germline V gene. This CDR3 is built from 15 residues. Trimming shortened V by 6 bases and J by 0 bases, and 14 bases separated the two germline ends. CDR3 nucleotides: TGTGCCAGCAGACCATCGACACGCATGAACACTGAAGCTTTCTTT. Protein product: CASRPSTRMNTEAFF.

The chain employs TRBV9 and TRBJ2-1; 8 bases align to TRBD2. Germline trimming cut 2 bases from V and 7 bases from J; bases unmatched to any gene: 11. The length of the CDR3 is 16 residues. Germline values: CDR1 SGDLS, CDR2 YYNGEE. The CDR3 loop reads CASSVTGLAIFNEQFF. The CDR3 DNA sequence: TGTGCCAGCAGCGTCACTGGACTAGCCATTTTTAATGAGCAGTTCTTC.

The chain combines TRBV5-1 with TRBJ2-3; 8 bases agree with TRBD1. J was trimmed by 2 bases and V by 2 bases; bases with no gene match: 7. Germline CDR1 reads SGHRS; CDR2 reads YFSETQ. The CDR3 is 16 residues long. CDR3 sequence (DNA): TGCGCCAGCAGCTTAGGACAGGGTAAATACACAGATACGCAGTATTTT. Translation gives CASSLGQGKYTDTQYF. Based on the CDR3 plus reference TRBV5-1 and TRBJ2-3, the full variable domain is KAGVTQTPRYLIKTRGQQVTLSCSPISGHRSVSWYQQTPGQGLQFLFEYFSETQRNKGNFPGRFSGRQFSNSRSEMNVSTLELGDSALYLCASSLGQGKYTDTQYFGPGTRLTVL.

The chain links TRBV5-6 to TRBJ1-4, with 9 bases fitting TRBD1. The junction had 9 bases not matched to a gene; V was cut back by 2 bases and J by 4 bases. Germline assignment: CDR1 SGHDT and CDR2 YYEEEE. The CDR3 spans 17 residues. In DNA form, the CDR3 reads TGTGCCAGCAGCTTTGGAGGACAGGGGCGATATAATGAAAAACTGTTTTTT. Protein sequence: CASSFGGQGRYNEKLFF.

The chain employs TRBV27 and TRBJ1-1, with TRBD1 as a possible D gene (5 bases). This CDR3 spans 15 amino acids. V was pared by 2 bases and J by 4 bases, with 14 bases between. Germline assignment: CDR1 MNHEY and CDR2 SMNVEV (reference sequence). CDR3 DNA: TGTGCCAGCAGTTTAATGGGGGGTGGGTCCACTGAAGCTTTCTTT. This encodes CASSLMGGGSTEAFF.